This T cell receptor beta chain came from a study of neurological immune-mediated disorders. The length of the CDR3 is 16 residues. Germline-derived CDR1 and CDR2 are SGHRS and YFSETQ. Trimming removed 2 bases from V and 5 bases from J, with 17 bases in between. cDNA was made by 5'RACE with 10-nucleotide random UMIs. TCRdb processed the 5' RACE reads anew with MiXCR; each CDR3 protein has one entry. The sample comprises more than 75,000 distinct CDR3 sequences, just over 5% of which are singletons, and 2.2% rests with the top ten. Libraries used 2 million unsorted PBMCs kept frozen in RNAlater. Study results and caveats: There were no CDR3 amino acid sequences shared by expanded clones across subjects, a result suggesting private repertoires in all groups.

This clonotype was seen many times. What it binds is not known. The genes are TRBV5-1 and TRBJ2-1, with D perhaps TRBD1 or TRBD2 (5 bases each). The sequence was obtained from a woman aged 25 to 45 with multiple sclerosis. Material for sequencing was PBMCs. CDR3 in amino acids: CASSFWGEGVNNEQFF. CDR3 nucleotide sequence: TGCGCCAGCAGCTTTTGGGGAGAAGGGGTTAACAATGAGCAGTTCTTC.